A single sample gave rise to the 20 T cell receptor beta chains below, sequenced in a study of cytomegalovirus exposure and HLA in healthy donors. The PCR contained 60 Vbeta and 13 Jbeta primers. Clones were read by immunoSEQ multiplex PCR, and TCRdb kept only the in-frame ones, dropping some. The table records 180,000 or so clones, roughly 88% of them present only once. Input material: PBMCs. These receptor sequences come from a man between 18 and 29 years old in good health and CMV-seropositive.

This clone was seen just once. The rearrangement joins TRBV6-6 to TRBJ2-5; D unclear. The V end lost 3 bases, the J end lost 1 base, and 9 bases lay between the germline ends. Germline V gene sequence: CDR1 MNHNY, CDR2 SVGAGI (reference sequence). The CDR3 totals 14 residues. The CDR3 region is CASSYSLPQETQYF. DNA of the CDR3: TGTGCCAGCAGTTATTCCCTCCCCCAAGAGACCCAGTACTTC.

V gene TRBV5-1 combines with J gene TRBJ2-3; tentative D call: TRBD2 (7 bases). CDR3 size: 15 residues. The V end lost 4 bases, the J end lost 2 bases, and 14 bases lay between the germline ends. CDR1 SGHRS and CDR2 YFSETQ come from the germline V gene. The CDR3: CASSGGDMDTDTQYF. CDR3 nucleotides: TGCGCCAGCAGCGGGGGGGACATGGACACAGATACGCAGTATTTT.

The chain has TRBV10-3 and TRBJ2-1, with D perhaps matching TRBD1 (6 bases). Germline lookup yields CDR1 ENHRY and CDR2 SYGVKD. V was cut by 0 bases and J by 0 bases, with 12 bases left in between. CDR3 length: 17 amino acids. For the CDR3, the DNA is TGTGCCATCAGTGAGTCCATGGGGGCTAGCTCCTACAATGAGCAGTTCTTC. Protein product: CAISESMGASSYNEQFF.

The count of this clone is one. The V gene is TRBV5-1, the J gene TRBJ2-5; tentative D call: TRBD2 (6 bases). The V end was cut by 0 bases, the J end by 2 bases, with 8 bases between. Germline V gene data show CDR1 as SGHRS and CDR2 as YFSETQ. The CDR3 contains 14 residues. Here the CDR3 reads CASSLAAGQETQYF. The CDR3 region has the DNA TGCGCCAGCAGCTTGGCGGCGGGACAAGAGACCCAGTACTTC.

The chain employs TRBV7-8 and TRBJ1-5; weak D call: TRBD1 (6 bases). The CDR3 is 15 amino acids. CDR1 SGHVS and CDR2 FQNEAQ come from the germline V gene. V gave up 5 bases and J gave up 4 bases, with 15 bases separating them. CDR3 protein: CASSKLTGANQPQHF. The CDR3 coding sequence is TGTGCCAGCAGCAAGTTGACAGGCGCTAATCAGCCCCAGCATTTT.

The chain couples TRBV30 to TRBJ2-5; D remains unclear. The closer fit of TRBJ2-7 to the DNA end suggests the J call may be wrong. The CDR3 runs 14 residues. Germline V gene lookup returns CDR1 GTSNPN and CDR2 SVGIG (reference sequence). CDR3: CAWSVLTKGYEQYF. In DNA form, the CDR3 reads TGTGCCTGGAGTGTACTAACGAAAGGCTACGAGCAGTACTTC.

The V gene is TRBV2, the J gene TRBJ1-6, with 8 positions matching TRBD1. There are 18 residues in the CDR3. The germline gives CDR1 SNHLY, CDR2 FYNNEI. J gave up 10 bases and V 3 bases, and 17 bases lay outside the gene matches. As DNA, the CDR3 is TGTGCCAGCAGTGATAGGGCAGACAGGGGTAAGGTTTTCTCACCCCTCCACTTT. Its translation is CASSDRADRGKVFSPLHF. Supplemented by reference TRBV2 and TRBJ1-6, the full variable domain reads EPEVTQTPSHQVTQMGQEVILRCVPISNHLYFYWYRQILGQKVEFLVSFYNNEISEKSEIFDDQFSVERPDGSNFTLKIRSTKLEDSAMYFCASSDRADRGKVFSPLHFGNGTRLTVT.

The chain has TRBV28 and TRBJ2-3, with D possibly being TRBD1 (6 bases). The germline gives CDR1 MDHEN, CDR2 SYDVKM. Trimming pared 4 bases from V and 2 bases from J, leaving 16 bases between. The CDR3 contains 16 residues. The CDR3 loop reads CASSSPSAGDTDTQYF. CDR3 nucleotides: TGTGCCAGCAGTTCCCCCTCGGCAGGGGACACAGATACGCAGTATTTT.

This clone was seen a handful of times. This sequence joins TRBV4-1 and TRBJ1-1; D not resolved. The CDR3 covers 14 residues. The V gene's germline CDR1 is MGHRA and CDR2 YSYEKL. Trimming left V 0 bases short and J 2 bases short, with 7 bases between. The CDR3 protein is CASSQDWSNTEAFF. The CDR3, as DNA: TGCGCCAGCAGCCAAGATTGGAGTAACACTGAAGCTTTCTTT.

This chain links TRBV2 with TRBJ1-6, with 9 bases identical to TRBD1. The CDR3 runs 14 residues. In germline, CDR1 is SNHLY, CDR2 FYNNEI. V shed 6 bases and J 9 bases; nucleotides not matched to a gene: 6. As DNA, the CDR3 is TGTGCCAGCAGCGAGACAGGGGGTGGTTCACCCCTCCACTTT. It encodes CASSETGGGSPLHF.

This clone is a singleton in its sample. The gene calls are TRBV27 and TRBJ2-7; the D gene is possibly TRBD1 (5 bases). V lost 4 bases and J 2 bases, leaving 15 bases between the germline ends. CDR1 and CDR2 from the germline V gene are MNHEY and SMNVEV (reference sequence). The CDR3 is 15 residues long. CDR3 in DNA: TGTGCCAGCAGTTCCCGGACAATCCACCCCTACGAGCAGTACTTC. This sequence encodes CASSSRTIHPYEQYF.

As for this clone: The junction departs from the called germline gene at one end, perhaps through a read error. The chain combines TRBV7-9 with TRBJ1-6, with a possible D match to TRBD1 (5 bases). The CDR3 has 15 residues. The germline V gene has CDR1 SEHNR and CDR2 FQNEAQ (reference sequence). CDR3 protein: CAGSLDRQGNSPLHF. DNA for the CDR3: TGTGCCGGCAGCTTAGATAGGCAGGGAAATTCACCCCTCCACTTT.

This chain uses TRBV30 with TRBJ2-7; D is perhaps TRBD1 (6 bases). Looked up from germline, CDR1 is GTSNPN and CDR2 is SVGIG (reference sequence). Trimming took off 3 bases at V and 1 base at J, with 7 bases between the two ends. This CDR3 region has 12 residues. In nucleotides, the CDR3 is TGTGCCTGGAGCGGACAGTCCTACGAGCAGTACTTC. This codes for CAWSGQSYEQYF.

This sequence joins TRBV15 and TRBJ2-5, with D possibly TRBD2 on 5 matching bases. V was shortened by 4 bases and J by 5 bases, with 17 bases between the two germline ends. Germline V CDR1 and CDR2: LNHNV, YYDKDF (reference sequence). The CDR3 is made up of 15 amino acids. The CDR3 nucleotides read TGTGCCACCAGCAACGTCGGGCTAGCTCGGGAGACCCAGTACTTC. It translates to CATSNVGLARETQYF.

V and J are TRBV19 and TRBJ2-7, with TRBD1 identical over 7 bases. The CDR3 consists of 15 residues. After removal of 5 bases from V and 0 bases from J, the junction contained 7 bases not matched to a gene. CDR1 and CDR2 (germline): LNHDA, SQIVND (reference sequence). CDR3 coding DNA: TGTGCCAGTAGTCCCCTAGGGGGCCGCTCCTACGAGCAGTACTTC. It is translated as CASSPLGGRSYEQYF.

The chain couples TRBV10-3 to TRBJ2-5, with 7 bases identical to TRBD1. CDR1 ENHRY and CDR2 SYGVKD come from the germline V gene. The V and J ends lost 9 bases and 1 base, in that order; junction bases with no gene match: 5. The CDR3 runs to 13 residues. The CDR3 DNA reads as TGTGCCATACGGACAGGACTCCAAGAGACCCAGTACTTC. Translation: CAIRTGLQETQYF.

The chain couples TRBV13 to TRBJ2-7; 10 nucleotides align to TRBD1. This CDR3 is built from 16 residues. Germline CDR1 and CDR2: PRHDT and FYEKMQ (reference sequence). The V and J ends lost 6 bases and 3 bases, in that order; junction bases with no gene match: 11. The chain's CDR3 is CASSPRSGQGNYEQYF. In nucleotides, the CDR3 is TGTGCCAGCAGTCCCCGATCGGGACAGGGGAACTACGAGCAGTACTTC.

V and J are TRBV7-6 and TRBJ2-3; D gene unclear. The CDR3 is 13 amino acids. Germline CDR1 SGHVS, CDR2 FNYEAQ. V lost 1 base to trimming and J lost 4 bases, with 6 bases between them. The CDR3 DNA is TGTGCCAGCAGCTTAGTAGTGGCAGATACGCAGTATTTT. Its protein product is CASSLVVADTQYF.

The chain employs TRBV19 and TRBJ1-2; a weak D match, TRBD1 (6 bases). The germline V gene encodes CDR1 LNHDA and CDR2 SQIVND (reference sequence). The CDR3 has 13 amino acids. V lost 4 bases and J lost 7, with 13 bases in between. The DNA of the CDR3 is TGTGCCAGTAGTACGAACAGGGCCAGTGGCTACACCTTC. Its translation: CASSTNRASGYTF.

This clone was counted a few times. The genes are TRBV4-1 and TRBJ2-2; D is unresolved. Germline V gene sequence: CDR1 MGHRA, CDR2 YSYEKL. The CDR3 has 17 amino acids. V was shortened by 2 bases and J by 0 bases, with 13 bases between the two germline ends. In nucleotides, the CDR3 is TGCGCCAGCAGCCAACCCTCGGTAGTTCCGAACACCGGGGAGCTGTTTTTT. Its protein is CASSQPSVVPNTGELFF.